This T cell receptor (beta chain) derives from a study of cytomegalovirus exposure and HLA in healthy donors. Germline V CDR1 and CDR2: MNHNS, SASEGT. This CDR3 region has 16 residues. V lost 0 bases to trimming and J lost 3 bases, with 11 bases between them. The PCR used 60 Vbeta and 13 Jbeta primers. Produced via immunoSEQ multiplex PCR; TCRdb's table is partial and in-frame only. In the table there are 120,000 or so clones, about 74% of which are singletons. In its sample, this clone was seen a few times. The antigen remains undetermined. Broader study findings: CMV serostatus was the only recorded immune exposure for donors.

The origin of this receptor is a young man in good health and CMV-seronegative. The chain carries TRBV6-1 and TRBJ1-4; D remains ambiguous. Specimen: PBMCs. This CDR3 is CASSEAMGRANEKLFF. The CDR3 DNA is TGTGCCAGCAGTGAAGCGATGGGGAGGGCTAATGAAAAACTGTTTTTT.